This TCR beta chain is drawn from a study of T cells after yellow fever vaccination (dated 2019 in TCRdb). Broadly, across the study: The SMART-Seq v4 Ultra Low Input RNA kit was used to prepare libraries from fractions with low cell numbers. To track T-cell clones before and after primary and booster YFV17D yellow fever vaccination, bulk TCR alpha and beta repertoires were sequenced longitudinally. Blood was drawn at multiple timepoints before and after primary and secondary immunization, with bulk PBMC replicates and cell subsets isolated. Two healthy male donors, one aged 18 to 29 and one aged 30 to 40 years, made up the cohort. What the study reported, not specific to this receptor: Compared with the primary T-cell response, the secondary T-cell response was faster but weaker, reaching its peak on day 5 rather than on day 15. After the booster, most of the clones that had expanded following primary vaccination were detected again (96% of CD4 and roughly 88% of CD8), which suggests that memory was broadly maintained. Because the study included only a couple of donors, the extent to which the findings can be generalized is limited. A small fraction of clonotypes showed up in both the CD4 and CD8 compartments, probably as a result of convergent recombination. Because abundant contaminating clonotypes from the bulk population could be contained in FACS-sorted repertoires, computational filtering was required.

This specimen's treatment or condition label, per the study, means: live attenuated yellow fever vaccine strain. At every blood-draw timepoint, two biological replicates of bulk PBMCs were collected. PBMCs were isolated from peripheral blood using a standard Ficoll-Paque protocol. RNA was extracted with TriZol from bulk PBMCs, CD4 and CD8 fractions, and dextramer-positive and dextramer-negative fractions. TCR cDNA was synthesized by 5'RACE template switching, which introduced a universal primer site and unique molecular identifiers. Priming of cDNA synthesis was performed from both the TCR alpha and TCR beta constant segments. Library amplification involved two PCR steps, and the second step added sample barcodes and sequencing adapters. Sequencing of libraries was performed on Illumina HiSeq 2500 (2x100 bp) or NovaSeq (2x150 bp). Concerning the study's data processing: Demultiplexing of reads and collapsing into UMI consensus sequences were performed with MIGEC, and V(D)J alignment was carried out with MiXCR. Vaccine-responding clonotypes were defined with edgeR using replicate PBMC samples, requiring FDR below 0.01 and a log2 fold change above 5 up to day 15. Bulk clonotypes were assigned CD4 or CD8 identity according to which sequenced CD4 or CD8 repertoire held them at higher abundance. The raw public reads went through TCRdb reprocessing: fastp at Q25, MiXCR clone calling, in-frame beta chains kept. CDR3 protein duplicates are merged, each entry listing the most common genes and DNA. The V and J calls, along with clone size, are taken from TCRdb and not from the paper's own processing. The sample table lists 300,000 to 400,000 distinct CDR3 sequences, 8.7% of them with a count of one. More than 15% of the sample is held by the ten biggest clonotypes.

The table lists this clonotype with many counts. Its antigen is not yet known. No base qualities exist here, and no much larger clone lies one base off it. The receptor's source is a man aged 18 to 30 who received the YFV17D yellow fever vaccine. The sample here was PBMCs, taken on the day of the first yellow fever vaccination.

DNA sequence: TGCGCCAGCAGCGTCGGACTAGCGGGGGGTACTAGCACAGATACGCAGTATTTT. This gives the protein CASSVGLAGGTSTDTQYF. The chain links TRBV5-1 with TRBJ2-3, and 14 junctional nucleotides match TRBD2. For this chain, trimming is 4 bases at the V end and 0 bases at the J end, and the number of junction bases without a gene match is 7. There are 18 amino acids in the CDR3, from cysteine to phenylalanine inclusive. Just the 54-base CDR3 DNA is kept, in frame starting at base 1. Reading the germline V gene gives CDR1 SGHRS and CDR2 YFSETQ.